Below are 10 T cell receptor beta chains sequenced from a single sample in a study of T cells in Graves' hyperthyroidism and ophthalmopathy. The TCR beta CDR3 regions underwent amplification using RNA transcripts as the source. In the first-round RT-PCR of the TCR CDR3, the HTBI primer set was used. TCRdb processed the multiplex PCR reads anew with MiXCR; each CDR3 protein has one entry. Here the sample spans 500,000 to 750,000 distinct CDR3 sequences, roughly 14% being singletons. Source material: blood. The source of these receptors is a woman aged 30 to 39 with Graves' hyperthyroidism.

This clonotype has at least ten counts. The CDR3 region is CAISEGLAGGPYEQYF. The CDR3 DNA is TGTGCCATCAGTGAGGGACTAGCGGGAGGGCCCTACGAGCAGTACTTC. The chain joins TRBV10-3 to TRBJ2-7; 15 bases are a match to TRBD2. This CDR3 has 16 amino acids. The V gene end was trimmed by 2 bases and the J gene end by 2 bases; junction bases not matched to a gene: 1. The germline V gene has CDR1 ENHRY and CDR2 SYGVKD.

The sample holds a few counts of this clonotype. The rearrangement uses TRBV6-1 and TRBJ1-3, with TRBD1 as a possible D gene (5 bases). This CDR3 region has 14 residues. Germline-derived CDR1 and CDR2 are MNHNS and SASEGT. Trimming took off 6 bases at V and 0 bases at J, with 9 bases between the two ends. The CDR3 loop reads CASRGRRSGNTIYF. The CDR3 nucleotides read TGTGCCAGCAGGGGACGGCGCTCTGGAAACACCATATATTTT.

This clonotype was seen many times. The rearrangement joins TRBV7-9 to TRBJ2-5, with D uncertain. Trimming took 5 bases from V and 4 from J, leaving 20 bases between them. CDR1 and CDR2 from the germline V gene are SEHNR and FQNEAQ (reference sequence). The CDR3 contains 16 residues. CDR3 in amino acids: CASSPETRLLVETQYF. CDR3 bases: TGTGCCAGCAGCCCAGAAACGCGGCTACTTGTAGAGACCCAGTACTTC.

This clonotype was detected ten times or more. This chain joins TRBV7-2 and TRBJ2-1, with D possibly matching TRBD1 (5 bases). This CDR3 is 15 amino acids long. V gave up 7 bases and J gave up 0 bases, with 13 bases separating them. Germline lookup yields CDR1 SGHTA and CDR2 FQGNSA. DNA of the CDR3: TGTGCCAGCATCCTACAGGTGAGCTCCTACAATGAGCAGTTCTTC. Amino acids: CASILQVSSYNEQFF.

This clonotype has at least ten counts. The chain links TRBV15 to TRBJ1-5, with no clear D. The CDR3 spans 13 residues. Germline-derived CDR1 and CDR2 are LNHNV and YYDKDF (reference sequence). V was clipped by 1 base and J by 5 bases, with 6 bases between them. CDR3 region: CATSRGIYQPQHF. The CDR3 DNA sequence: TGTGCCACCAGCAGAGGGATATATCAGCCCCAGCATTTT. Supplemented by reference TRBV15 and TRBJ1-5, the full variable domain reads DAMVIQNPRYQVTQFGKPVTLSCSQTLNHNVMYWYQQKSSQAPKLLFHYYDKDFNNEADTPDNFQSRRPNTSFCFLDIRSPGLGDTAMYLCATSRGIYQPQHFGDGTRLSIL.

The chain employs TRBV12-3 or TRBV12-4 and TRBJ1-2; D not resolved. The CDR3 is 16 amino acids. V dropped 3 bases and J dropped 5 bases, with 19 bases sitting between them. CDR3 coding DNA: TGTGCCAGCAGTTTTAAGGTTGGCACGGGAAATTATGGCTACACCTTC. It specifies CASSFKVGTGNYGYTF.

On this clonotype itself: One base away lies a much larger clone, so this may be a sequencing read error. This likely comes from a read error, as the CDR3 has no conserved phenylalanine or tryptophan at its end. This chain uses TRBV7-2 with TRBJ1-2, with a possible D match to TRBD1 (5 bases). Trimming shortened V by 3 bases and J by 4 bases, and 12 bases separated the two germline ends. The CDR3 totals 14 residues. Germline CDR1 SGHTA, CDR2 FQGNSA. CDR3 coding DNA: TGTGCCAGCAGCTTCCGACAGAGCTTCTATGGCTACACCCTC. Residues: CASSFRQSFYGYTL.

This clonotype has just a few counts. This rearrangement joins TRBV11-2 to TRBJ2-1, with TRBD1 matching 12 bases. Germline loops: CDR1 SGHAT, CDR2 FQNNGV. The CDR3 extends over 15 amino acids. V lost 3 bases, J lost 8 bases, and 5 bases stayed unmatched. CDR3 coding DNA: TGTGCCAGCAGCTTTTCGGGACAGGGGGCCCATGAGCAGTTCTTC. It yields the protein CASSFSGQGAHEQFF.

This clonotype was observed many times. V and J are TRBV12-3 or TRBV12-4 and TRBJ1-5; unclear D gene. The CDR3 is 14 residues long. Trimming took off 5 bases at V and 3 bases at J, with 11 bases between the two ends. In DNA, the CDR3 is TGTGCCAGCAGTGCCCGACATCTCAATCAGCCCCAGCATTTT. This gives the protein CASSARHLNQPQHF.

CDR3: CASSSGGTYETQYF. The CDR3 nucleotides are TGTGCCAGCAGTTCAGGCGGGACCTACGAGACCCAGTACTTC. The chain carries TRBV28 and TRBJ2-5; D is perhaps TRBD2 (6 bases). The germline CDR1 and CDR2 sequences are MDHEN and SYDVKM. V lost 4 bases, J lost 5 bases, and 14 bases lay in between. The CDR3 is made up of 14 amino acids.